This TCR beta chain originates from a study of blood T cell repertoires in COVID-19. Study-level background: From the United States, Italy and Spain came samples of acute and convalescent COVID-19.

In the source study's methods: Reference gene primer amplification gave nucleated cell count estimates. Clones were sequenced by immunoSEQ multiplex PCR, and TCRdb holds only the in-frame ones, with some missing. The V and J calls and the clone size are those of that table, but D and trimming were determined from the DNA. This sample carries more than 25,000 clones, roughly 85% of them seen once, and the ten largest clones take around 26%. Germline V lookup: CDR1 PRHDT, CDR2 FYEKMQ (reference sequence). This CDR3 has 14 residues. V gave up 1 base and J gave up 6 bases, with 12 bases separating them. The chain uses TRBV13 and TRBJ1-1; no firm D call. The source material was peripheral blood. The origin of this receptor is a woman of 80 years or more with COVID-19, enrolled during active disease. CDR3 amino acids: CASSLERESSEAFF. In nucleotides, the CDR3 is TGTGCCAGCAGCTTAGAGAGGGAGAGCTCTGAAGCTTTCTTT.